Shown below are 17 T cell receptor beta chains from a single sample sequenced in a study of Tregs in tolerant kidney transplant recipients. The data were produced by immunoSEQ multiplex PCR, yet TCRdb's version contains in-frame clones alone and is incomplete. The sample has around 120,000 clones; roughly 92% are singletons. Sequencing was carried out using CD4+ T cells from blood. These TCRs come from a human donor in good health.

CDR3 residues: CASSKDSHEGQQFF. In DNA form, the CDR3 reads TGTGCCAGCAGCAAAGATAGCCATGAGGGGCAGCAGTTCTTC. The chain links TRBV21-1 to TRBJ2-1. TRBV21-1 represents a pseudogene. CDR3 length equals 14 residues.

Turning to this clone: Other DNA sequences in this specimen translate into the identical CDR3. J is TRBJ1-2 and V is TRBV2, with a weak D call TRBD1 (5 bases). The germline V gene encodes CDR1 SNHLY and CDR2 FYNNEI. This CDR3 has 13 residues. Trimming stripped 1 base from V and 3 bases from J, with 6 bases between. In nucleotides, the CDR3 is TGTGCCAGCAGTGAAGGACAGTACTATGGCTACACCTTC. Its translation: CASSEGQYYGYTF.

This clone was observed once. V is TRBV11-3 and J is TRBJ2-7; TRBD2 agrees at 7 bases. CDR3 size: 15 residues. CDR1 and CDR2 from the germline V gene are SGHNT and YENEEA. V dropped 3 bases and J dropped 3; count of bases not matched to a gene: 8. CDR3 loop: CASSLAAGDYYEQYF. In DNA, the CDR3 is TGTGCCAGCAGCTTGGCGGCGGGAGACTACTACGAGCAGTACTTC.

J is TRBJ1-3 and V is TRBV6-5; D not certain. V was cut by 5 bases and J by 4 bases, with 12 bases left in between. The V gene's germline CDR1 is MNHEY and CDR2 SVGAGI. The CDR3 loop spans 14 amino acids. The chain's CDR3 is CASSDNGRGNTIYF. The CDR3 DNA reads TGTGCCAGCAGTGATAACGGACGGGGAAACACCATATATTTT.

CDR3 coding DNA: TGTGCCAGCAGCCCCTGGACAGGAAGAGGTACTGAAGCTTTCTTT. Amino acids: CASSPWTGRGTEAFF. The chain couples TRBV5-4 to TRBJ1-1, with 7 bases fitting TRBD1. In germline, CDR1 is SGHNT, CDR2 YYREEE (reference sequence). The V gene end was trimmed by 4 bases and the J gene end by 5 bases; junction bases not matched to a gene: 11. The CDR3 has 15 residues.

The V call is TRBV14, the J call TRBJ2-1; D unclear. Germline V gene lookup returns CDR1 SGHDN and CDR2 FVKESK. The V end lost 6 bases, the J end lost 8 bases, and 17 bases lay between the germline ends. The CDR3 sequence is 14 residues long. This CDR3 is CASRGNSLYDEQFF. Here the CDR3 DNA reads TGTGCCAGCAGGGGGAACAGCCTGTATGATGAGCAGTTCTTC.

The J gene is TRBJ2-1, the V gene TRBV7-6, with D perhaps TRBD2 (5 bases). The germline V gene has CDR1 SGHVS and CDR2 FNYEAQ. The CDR3 is made up of 13 amino acids. The V gene lost 5 bases and the J gene lost 0 bases, with 5 bases spanning the gap. The CDR3 loop is CASSGSSYNEQFF. As DNA, the CDR3 is TGTGCCAGCAGCGGGAGCTCCTACAATGAGCAGTTCTTC.

This chain links TRBV19 with TRBJ2-7; D tentatively fits TRBD1 or TRBD2 (6 bases each). Germline V gene lookup returns CDR1 LNHDA and CDR2 SQIVND (reference sequence). V lost 3 bases, J lost 1 base, and 16 bases lay in between. The CDR3 length is 16 residues. The CDR3: CASSIGGRGASYEQYF. The CDR3 DNA reads TGTGCCAGTAGTATCGGGGGCAGGGGCGCATCCTACGAGCAGTACTTC.

This chain links TRBV9 with TRBJ1-2; 10 positions match TRBD1. The junction had 14 bases not matched to a gene; V was cut back by 1 base and J by 8 bases. Germline V gene lookup returns CDR1 SGDLS and CDR2 YYNGEE. The CDR3 is 17 residues long. In nucleotides, the CDR3 is TGTGCCAGCAGCGTAAGCGGGACAGGGGTCCCCTCCCTAGGCTACACCTTC. Translating gives CASSVSGTGVPSLGYTF.

The chain uses TRBV4-1 and TRBJ1-3; TRBD1 might be the D (5 bases). V lost 4 bases to trimming and J lost 3 bases, with 25 bases between them. The length of the CDR3 is 19 residues. Germline lookup yields CDR1 MGHRA and CDR2 YSYEKL. As DNA, the CDR3 is TGCGCCAGCAGCCGCGCCGGAGACAGTGCTTTCTTGGGTGGAAACACCATATATTTT. Translation gives CASSRAGDSAFLGGNTIYF.

In this sample, this clone turned up a few times. V is TRBV30 and J is TRBJ1-5, with 7 bases identical to TRBD1. Germline CDR1 is GTSNPN and CDR2 is SVGIG (reference sequence). The CDR3 has 13 residues. J lost 4 bases, V lost 3 bases, and 3 bases had no gene match. DNA of the CDR3: TGTGCCTGGAGCAAACAGGGGAATCAGCCCCAGCATTTT. It is translated as CAWSKQGNQPQHF.

The rearrangement joins TRBV4-1 to TRBJ2-3, with 9 bases aligning to TRBD2. The CDR3 sequence is 18 residues long. V trimming: 0 bases; J trimming: 3 bases; junction bases outside the gene matches: 10. Germline lookup yields CDR1 MGHRA and CDR2 YSYEKL. DNA of the CDR3: TGCGCCAGCAGCCAAGAGGTTGCGCGGGGGGGCCGAACAGATACGCAGTATTTT. It translates to CASSQEVARGGRTDTQYF.

The V call is TRBV10-1, the J call TRBJ1-4; 9 bases line up with TRBD1. The CDR3 consists of 13 residues. Germline-derived CDR1 and CDR2 are WNHNN and SYGVQD (reference sequence). J was trimmed by 8 bases and V by 4 bases; bases with no gene match: 2. CDR3 coding DNA: TGCGCCAGCAGTGGGGGACAGGGAGAAAAACTGTTTTTT. Translation: CASSGGQGEKLFF.

The chain recombines TRBV27 with TRBJ1-4; D not certain. The V end was cut by 4 bases, the J end by 10 bases, with 10 bases between. CDR1 is MNHEY and CDR2 is SMNVEV in the germline V gene (reference sequence). This CDR3 has 12 amino acids. DNA of the CDR3: TGTGCCAGCAGTTCGAGGATCGGAAAACTGTTTTTT. Translated, it gives CASSSRIGKLFF.

In its sample, this clone was seen once. V and J are TRBV19 and TRBJ2-2; perhaps TRBD2 as D (6 bases). Trimming shortened V by 0 bases and J by 6 bases, and 17 bases separated the two germline ends. Germline V CDR1 and CDR2: LNHDA, SQIVND (reference sequence). This CDR3 is 17 amino acids long. In nucleotides, the CDR3 is TGTGCCAGTAGTATAGATCAGAGCAGGAGGGCGCCCGGGGAGCTGTTTTTT. Its translation is CASSIDQSRRAPGELFF.

This chain joins TRBV18 and TRBJ1-3; possible D gene TRBD1, 6 bases. The CDR3 sequence is 14 residues long. Trimming took 8 bases from V and 4 from J, leaving 15 bases between them. The germline V gene encodes CDR1 KGHSH and CDR2 LQKENI. This chain's CDR3 is CASQPVGAGNTIYF. CDR3 in DNA: TGTGCCAGCCAACCGGTGGGGGCCGGAAACACCATATATTTT. The variable domain in full, completed from reference TRBV18 and TRBJ1-3, reads NAGVMQNPRHLVRRRGQEARLRCSPMKGHSHVYWYRQLPEEGLKFMVYLQKENIIDESGMPKERFSAEFPKEGPSILRIQQVVRGDSAAYFCASQPVGAGNTIYFGEGSWLTVV.

The V gene is TRBV27, the J gene TRBJ2-7; D gene uncertain. The ends were cut back, 6 bases at V and 0 bases at J, with 9 bases in the middle. The CDR3 has 13 amino acids. Looked up from germline, CDR1 is MNHEY and CDR2 is SMNVEV (reference sequence). The CDR3 region is CASSGLSSYEQYF. Written as DNA, the CDR3 is TGTGCCAGCAGCGGGCTTAGCTCCTACGAGCAGTACTTC.